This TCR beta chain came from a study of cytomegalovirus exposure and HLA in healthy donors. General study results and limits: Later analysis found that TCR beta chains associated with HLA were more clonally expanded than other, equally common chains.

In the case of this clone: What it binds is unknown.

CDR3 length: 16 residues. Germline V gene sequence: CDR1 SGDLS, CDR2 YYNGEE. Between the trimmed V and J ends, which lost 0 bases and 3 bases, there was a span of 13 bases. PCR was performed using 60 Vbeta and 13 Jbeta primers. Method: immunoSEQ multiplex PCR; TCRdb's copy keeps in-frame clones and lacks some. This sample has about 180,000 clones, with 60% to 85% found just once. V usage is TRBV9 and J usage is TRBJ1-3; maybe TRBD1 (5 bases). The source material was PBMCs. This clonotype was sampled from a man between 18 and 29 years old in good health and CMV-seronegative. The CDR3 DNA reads TGTGCCAGCAGCGTAGATGGCAGGGTTTATGGAAACACCATATATTTT. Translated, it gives CASSVDGRVYGNTIYF.